These 30 T cell receptor beta chains were all obtained from the same sample, sequenced in a study of T cell repertoires in cytomegalovirus infection. In TCRdb, the reads were re-called with MiXCR into one record per CDR3 protein. The sample has roughly 990,000 distinct CDR3 sequences, more than 25% seen once. These receptors lack a known antigen. This sample comprised cultured CD8+ T cells from PBMCs, obtained from culture after CMV antigen stimulation. The receptors originated from a human donor in good health (CMV status not recorded). Some clones in this sample may be carry-over from other donors' samples.

The chain recombines TRBV29-1 with TRBJ1-1; D remains unclear. The CDR3 runs 11 residues. The ends were cut back, 3 bases at V and 4 bases at J, with 6 bases in the middle. Germline loops: CDR1 SQVTM, CDR2 ANQGSEA. The CDR3 is CSVDGSTEAFF. Written as DNA, the CDR3 is TGCAGCGTTGACGGTTCCACTGAAGCTTTCTTT.

This clonotype appeared a few times. The chain links TRBV7-9 to TRBJ2-3, with TRBD2 matching 8 bases. CDR1 and CDR2 from the germline V gene are SEHNR and FQNEAQ (reference sequence). J lost 3 bases, V lost 6 bases, and 5 bases had no gene match. The length of the CDR3 is 14 residues. CDR3 region: CASRLGTRTDTQYF. CDR3 nucleotide sequence: TGTGCCAGCAGACTCGGGACTAGGACAGATACGCAGTATTTT.

J is TRBJ1-1 and V is TRBV4-1; D uncertain. Germline values: CDR1 MGHRA, CDR2 YSYEKL. V was pared by 1 base and J by 6 bases, with 15 bases between. This CDR3 has 15 residues. Here the CDR3 reads CASSQVFGPRAEAFF. In DNA, the CDR3 is TGCGCCAGCAGCCAAGTTTTCGGGCCGCGCGCTGAAGCTTTCTTT.

This clonotype was counted a few times. The gene calls are TRBV4-3 and TRBJ2-1, with 7 positions matching TRBD2. The trim removed 0 bases at V and 4 bases at J, leaving 9 bases unmatched. The CDR3 extends over 17 amino acids. The germline gives CDR1 LGHNA, CDR2 YSLEER. The CDR3 loop reads CASSQDHRLAGYNEQFF. DNA for the CDR3: TGCGCCAGCAGCCAAGATCATAGACTAGCTGGGTACAATGAGCAGTTCTTC.

This clonotype turned up a few times. In nucleotides, the CDR3 is TGCGCCAGCAGCCAAGGGGTTACAGGGGTAGGCACTGAAGCTTTCTTT. Translated, it gives CASSQGVTGVGTEAFF. This chain joins TRBV4-3 and TRBJ1-1; 7 bases map to TRBD1. CDR1 and CDR2 from the germline V gene are LGHNA and YSLEER. V lost 1 base and J lost 4; bases outside the gene matches: 9. The CDR3 runs 16 residues.

This clonotype was seen only a few times. No DNA is shown, since the ends of the CDR3 on it are uncertain; the CDR3 is the one TCRdb lists. The chain uses TRBV12-3 or TRBV12-4 and TRBJ1-4. The CDR3 is made up of 17 amino acids, end residues included. This chain's CDR3 is CASSSSSGFPLGGKLFF.

The chain employs TRBV6-2 or TRBV6-3 and TRBJ1-5; maybe TRBD1 (6 bases). CDR3 length: 15 amino acids. The V gene's germline CDR1 is MNHEY and CDR2 SVGEGT. The V end was cut by 2 bases, the J end by 6 bases, with 14 bases between. As DNA, the CDR3 is TGTGCCAGCAGTTACGGGACAATAAGTTCTCAGCCCCAGCATTTT. It specifies CASSYGTISSQPQHF.

The chain recombines TRBV9 with TRBJ2-1; D gene ambiguous. This CDR3 has 16 amino acids. V shed 4 bases and J shed 0 bases, with 14 bases lying between them. Germline CDR1 SGDLS, CDR2 YYNGEE. The CDR3 sequence: CASSPHHFSSYNEQFF. CDR3 nucleotides: TGTGCCAGCAGCCCGCACCACTTTAGCTCCTACAATGAGCAGTTCTTC.

On this clonotype itself: Just one base apart from a much larger clone, this may be a read error. The chain recombines TRBV9 with TRBJ2-1, with 9 bases fitting TRBD1. Germline-derived CDR1 and CDR2 are SGDLS and YYNGEE. Unmatched junction bases numbered 4, after V lost 0 bases and J lost 6 bases. This CDR3 contains 15 residues. CDR3 DNA sequence: TGTGCCAGCAGCGTAGAAGGGACAGGGACCAATGAGCAGTTCTTC. This translates into CASSVEGTGTNEQFF.

In its sample, this clonotype was seen a few times. V usage is TRBV7-8 and J usage is TRBJ1-1; no definite D call. The CDR3 length is 16 residues. The V gene lost 3 bases and the J gene lost 5 bases, with 19 bases spanning the gap. CDR1 is SGHVS and CDR2 is FQNEAQ in the germline V gene. DNA for the CDR3: TGTGCCAGCAGCTTTCTCGAACAAATGGGCCCTACTGAAGCTTTCTTT. Its translation: CASSFLEQMGPTEAFF.

Many counts were recorded for this clonotype. The chain employs TRBV9 and TRBJ2-3, with a weak D call TRBD1 (5 bases). Trimming removed 3 bases from V and 0 bases from J, with 11 bases in between. The CDR3 extends over 15 amino acids. In germline, CDR1 is SGDLS, CDR2 YYNGEE. The CDR3 reads CASSATGKSTDTQYF. The CDR3 region has the DNA TGTGCCAGCAGCGCAACAGGAAAGAGCACAGATACGCAGTATTTT.

This clonotype was counted a few times. V gene TRBV18 combines with J gene TRBJ1-1, with D possibly matching TRBD1 (5 bases). The CDR3 runs to 16 residues. Deletions cut 0 bases from V and 3 bases from J, with 14 bases between. In germline, CDR1 is KGHSH, CDR2 LQKENI. CDR3 sequence reads: CASSPPWAGEYTEAFF. Written as DNA, the CDR3 is TGTGCCAGCTCACCACCCTGGGCGGGGGAGTACACTGAAGCTTTCTTT. Full variable domain (missing parts from reference TRBV18 and TRBJ1-1): NAGVMQNPRHLVRRRGQEARLRCSPMKGHSHVYWYRQLPEEGLKFMVYLQKENIIDESGMPKERFSAEFPKEGPSILRIQQVVRGDSAAYFCASSPPWAGEYTEAFFGQGTRLTVV.

This clonotype was counted a few times. The chain joins TRBV20-1 to TRBJ2-2, with a weak D call TRBD2 (6 bases). This CDR3 is 16 amino acids long. The V end was cut by 0 bases, the J end by 0 bases, with 11 bases between. Germline CDR1 is DFQATT and CDR2 is SNEGSKA (reference sequence). The DNA for the CDR3 is TGCAGTGCTAGAGATCGGCGGGGACCGAACACCGGGGAGCTGTTTTTT. This gives the protein CSARDRRGPNTGELFF.

This chain links TRBV19 with TRBJ1-6; the D gene is possibly TRBD1 (5 bases). The V gene's germline CDR1 is LNHDA and CDR2 SQIVND (reference sequence). V was clipped by 4 bases and J by 9 bases, with 16 bases between them. The CDR3 runs to 15 residues. CDR3 in DNA: TGTGCCAGTAGTAGTATCCGGGACCTCGGTTCACCCCTCCACTTT. It specifies CASSSIRDLGSPLHF.

In this sample, this clonotype turned up a few times. The chain has TRBV27 and TRBJ2-3; D remains unclear. The CDR3 totals 16 residues. Germline V lookup: CDR1 MNHEY, CDR2 SMNVEV (reference sequence). Between the trimmed V and J ends, which lost 2 bases and 0 bases, there was a span of 12 bases. As DNA, the CDR3 is TGTGCCAGCAGTTTAATAGGGATCCGTAGCACAGATACGCAGTATTTT. The encoded protein is CASSLIGIRSTDTQYF.

Regarding this clonotype: This could be a read error, since a much larger clone is one nucleotide away. This sequence joins TRBV6-2 or TRBV6-3 and TRBJ1-1; 8 bases align to TRBD1. The CDR3 length is 15 residues. Germline-derived CDR1 and CDR2 are MNHEY and SVGEGT. The CDR3: CVSRGSTGAGTEAFF. In nucleotides, the CDR3 is TGTGTCAGCAGGGGATCGACAGGGGCGGGCACTGAAGCTTTCTTT.

This clonotype occurred a few times. This sequence joins TRBV2 and TRBJ1-1; 10 bases fit TRBD1. The ends lost 3 bases at V and 7 bases at J; junction bases unmatched: 5. This CDR3 has 14 amino acids. Per germline, CDR1 SNHLY and CDR2 FYNNEI. The CDR3 DNA is TGTGCCAGCAGTGAGTGGACAGGGGGGCTTGAAGCTTTCTTT. Protein sequence: CASSEWTGGLEAFF.

The J gene is TRBJ2-3, the V gene TRBV24-1; D may correspond to TRBD1 or TRBD2 (5 bases each). The CDR3 has 14 residues. In germline, CDR1 is KGHDR, CDR2 SFDVKD. The ends were cut back, 0 bases at V and 6 bases at J, with 9 bases in the middle. CDR3 bases: TGTGCCACCAGTGATTTGTCAGGGACCGATACGCAGTATTTT. Its translation is CATSDLSGTDTQYF.

This clonotype was recorded at least ten times. The J gene is TRBJ2-5, the V gene TRBV7-8; D is tentatively TRBD1 or TRBD2 (6 bases each). This CDR3 comprises 17 residues. Trimming removed 5 bases at V and 2 bases at J, with 21 bases between. The germline V gene has CDR1 SGHVS and CDR2 FQNEAQ. The CDR3 spells CASSLTQGLGGQETQYF. In DNA form, the CDR3 reads TGTGCCAGCAGCCTCACACAGGGACTCGGGGGACAAGAGACCCAGTACTTC.

The chain links TRBV6-2 or TRBV6-3 to TRBJ1-5; no clear D. Germline values: CDR1 MNHEY, CDR2 SVGEGT. Trimming removed 9 bases from V and 3 bases from J, with 12 bases in between. The CDR3 contains 13 residues. CDR3 loop: CASGEVINQPQHF. CDR3 nucleotide sequence: TGTGCCAGTGGGGAGGTTATCAATCAGCCCCAGCATTTT.

J is TRBJ2-3 and V is TRBV4-2; no clear D. This CDR3 spans 15 amino acids. V lost 0 bases, J lost 6 bases, and 13 bases lay in between. Germline values: CDR1 LGHNA, CDR2 YNFKEQ. The DNA for the CDR3 is TGTGCCAGCAGCCAAGACGAAGTGATTGTGGATACGCAGTATTTT. As protein: CASSQDEVIVDTQYF.

This clonotype was found a few times. The genes are TRBV11-3 and TRBJ2-1; 10 bases fit TRBD1. Germline assignment: CDR1 SGHNT and CDR2 YENEEA. The CDR3 length is 14 residues. J was trimmed by 10 bases and V by 4 bases; bases with no gene match: 7. CDR3 amino acids: CASSSRDRGLEQFF. CDR3 DNA: TGTGCCAGCAGCTCCCGTGACAGGGGGCTAGAGCAGTTCTTC.

The chain uses TRBV7-6 and TRBJ2-7; 13 nucleotides align to TRBD2. Germline trimming cut 5 bases from V and 4 bases from J; bases unmatched to any gene: 5. The germline V gene has CDR1 SGHVS and CDR2 FNYEAQ. The CDR3 has 15 amino acids. CDR3: CASSPGTSGDYEQYF. CDR3 nucleotide sequence: TGTGCCAGCAGCCCAGGGACTAGCGGGGATTACGAGCAGTACTTC. The variable domain in full, with the rest retrieved from reference TRBV7-6 and TRBJ2-7, is GAGVSQSPRYKVTKRGQDVALRCDPISGHVSLYWYRQALGQGPEFLTYFNYEAQQDKSGLPNDRFSAERPEGSISTLTIQRTEQRDSAMYRCASSPGTSGDYEQYFGPGTRLTVT.

This clonotype was counted only a few times. The chain links TRBV27 to TRBJ1-3; D unresolved. Germline V gives CDR1 MNHEY, CDR2 SMNVEV (reference sequence). V was clipped by 3 bases and J by 3 bases, with 9 bases between them. The length of the CDR3 is 14 residues. CDR3 in amino acids: CASSFAGYGNTIYF. CDR3 nucleotide sequence: TGTGCCAGCAGTTTCGCGGGTTATGGAAACACCATATATTTT.

This clonotype has only a few counts. This sequence joins TRBV20-1 and TRBJ2-6, with TRBD1 matching over 9 bases. Looked up from germline, CDR1 is DFQATT and CDR2 is SNEGSKA (reference sequence). With 0 bases clipped from V and 0 bases from J, the junction kept 9 bases outside the gene matches. The CDR3 has 19 amino acids. The CDR3 is CSARDPGTGYSSGANVLTF. The CDR3 bases are TGCAGTGCTAGAGATCCCGGGACAGGGTATTCCTCTGGGGCCAACGTCCTGACTTTC.

The rearrangement joins TRBV6-2 or TRBV6-3 to TRBJ2-1, with D perhaps TRBD1 (5 bases). The germline CDR1 and CDR2 sequences are MNHEY and SVGEGT. Trimming stripped 7 bases from V and 10 bases from J, with 20 bases between. The CDR3 totals 14 residues. Written as DNA, the CDR3 is TGTGCCAGCACCATTCCCCCAGGGCGAAACGAGCAGTTCTTC. It codes for CASTIPPGRNEQFF.

This chain joins TRBV4-3 and TRBJ2-2, with 10 bases identical to TRBD2. The V segment lost 0 bases and the J segment 1 base; nucleotides outside the gene matches: 11. Germline V lookup: CDR1 LGHNA, CDR2 YSLEER. The CDR3 is 20 amino acids. Here the CDR3 reads CASSQDPTSGVLLNTGELFF. DNA for the CDR3: TGCGCCAGCAGCCAAGATCCCACTAGCGGGGTCCTCCTGAACACCGGGGAGCTGTTTTTT.

There are a few counts of this clonotype. The chain combines TRBV12-3 or TRBV12-4 with TRBJ1-2; D is perhaps TRBD1 (5 bases). The V gene lost 4 bases and the J gene lost 3 bases, with 12 bases spanning the gap. The CDR3 loop spans 14 amino acids. The chain's CDR3 is CASSSGTFHYGYTF. The CDR3, as DNA: TGTGCCAGCAGTTCGGGGACGTTTCACTATGGCTACACCTTC.

In this sample, this clonotype turned up many times. V usage is TRBV11-1 and J usage is TRBJ1-1; D perhaps matches TRBD1 (5 bases). The V gene lost 2 bases and the J gene lost 4 bases, with 14 bases spanning the gap. From germline, CDR1 is SGHAT and CDR2 FQDESV (reference sequence). The CDR3 is 15 amino acids. The CDR3 nucleotides are TGTGCCAGCAGCTTACAGGGAAGAGGAACCACTGAAGCTTTCTTT. Protein: CASSLQGRGTTEAFF.

The chain employs TRBV27 and TRBJ2-2; TRBD1 aligns across 9 bases. The CDR3 contains 17 residues. From germline, CDR1 is MNHEY and CDR2 SMNVEV (reference sequence). The trim removed 2 bases at V and 3 bases at J, leaving 7 bases unmatched. The CDR3 nucleotides are TGTGCCAGCAGTTTACTTCATACAGGGGGCTACACCGGGGAGCTGTTTTTT. It codes for CASSLLHTGGYTGELFF.